This T cell receptor (beta chain) was sequenced during a study of OX40 agonist ivuxolimab in advanced cancers. The data were produced by immunoSEQ multiplex PCR, yet TCRdb's version contains in-frame clones alone and is incomplete. The sample holds more than 65,000 clones; roughly 86% are singletons and the top ten take around 25%. Study findings and constraints: Normalized T-cell clonal expansion was also low in a subset of nonresponders. CD4+ and CD8+ blood T cells expanded clonally by week 6 at 0.1 to 3.0 mg/kg.

The CDR3 sequence is 15 residues long. The germline CDR1 and CDR2 sequences are SGHAT and FQNNGV. The ends were cut back, 4 bases at V and 4 bases at J, with 15 bases in the middle. Remarks on this clone: Antigen specificity is unknown.

The chain links TRBV11-2 to TRBJ2-3; D not certain. The sequences come from CD4+ or CD8+ T cells sorted from blood, collected in a trial of the OX40 agonist ivuxolimab. The sequence came from an adult with an advanced solid tumor such as melanoma, head and neck, liver or kidney cancer. The CDR3, as DNA: TGTGCCAGCAGCTCCAGACTCCCCCGGGCAGATACGCAGTATTTT. The encoded protein is CASSSRLPRADTQYF.